This TCR beta chain was sequenced for a study of CD8+CD57+ T cells in acquired aplastic anemia. Profiles of TCR beta VDJ and CDR3 were generated from a genomic DNA template. TCRdb independently ran MiXCR on the reads; one entry per CDR3 protein. This table holds roughly 500,000 distinct CDR3 sequences, approximately 33% found once. Germline CDR1 reads SEHNR; CDR2 reads FQNEAQ (reference sequence). Between the trimmed V and J ends, which lost 1 base and 1 base, there was a span of 10 bases. The CDR3 is 15 residues long. At least ten counts were recorded for this clonotype. Flow cytometry had shown expanded CD8+CD57+ cells in the patients chosen for sequencing.

Sample: sorted CD4+, CD8+, or CD8+CD57+ T cells (not recorded which) from PBMCs. The TCR originated in a human donor with aplastic anemia. The chain links TRBV7-9 to TRBJ2-5; weak D call: TRBD2 (5 bases). The CDR3 coding sequence is TGTGCCAGCAGCTTAGGGAAGCGGACCCAAGAGACCCAGTACTTC. Translation: CASSLGKRTQETQYF.